These T cell receptor beta chains were read from a single sample in a study of tumor-infiltrating lymphocytes in primary liver carcinoma. One entry per CDR3 protein, called by TCRdb with MiXCR from the multiplex PCR reads. The sample has approximately 300,000 distinct CDR3 sequences, around three fifths seen once. The specimen was peripheral blood. The source is a man aged 35 to 55 with primary liver carcinoma and hepatitis B virus infection. CDR3s include the opening cysteine and the closing phenylalanine or tryptophan. A D gene is named only where the DNA matches it firmly. Clone sizes are given selectively: once, few, many, or a class where the clone is expanded.

j_call: TRBJ2-7
d_call: .
v_call: TRBV11-3
clone_size: .
cdr3_nt: TGTGCCAGCAGCCAAGGGGGGAACTCCTACGAGCAATACTTC
cdr3_aa: CASSQGGNSYEQYF

j_call: TRBJ1-1
d_call: .
v_call: TRBV29-1
clone_size: .
cdr3_nt: TGCAGCGTCTCACCAAGGGGTACTGAAGCTTCCTTT
cdr3_aa: CSVSPRGTEASF

j_call: TRBJ2-2
d_call: .
v_call: TRBV5-1
clone_size: .
cdr3_nt: TGCACCAGCAGCTTGGCACCGGCCGGGGAGTTGTTTTTT
cdr3_aa: CTSSLAPAGELFF

j_call: TRBJ1-6
d_call: .
v_call: TRBV28
clone_size: few
cdr3_nt: TGTGCCAGCAGCTCCTCAACGCCAGGGACGTCAAATTCACCCCTCCACTTT
cdr3_aa: CASSSSTPGTSNSPLHF

j_call: TRBJ2-7
d_call: .
v_call: TRBV4-2
clone_size: .
cdr3_nt: TGTGCCAGCAGCCAAGACTTAGTTCTGAGGGAGCAGTACTTC
cdr3_aa: CASSQDLVLREQYF

j_call: TRBJ2-7
d_call: TRBD1
v_call: TRBV4-3
clone_size: .
cdr3_nt: TGCGCCAGCAGCCCTTCACTTCCGGGACAGGATTCCTACGAGCAGTACTTC
cdr3_aa: CASSPSLPGQDSYEQYF

j_call: TRBJ2-1
d_call: TRBD2
v_call: TRBV5-1
clone_size: few
cdr3_nt: TGCGCCAGCAGCTTGGAGGCTAGCGGGAGGCCCAATGAGCAGTTCTTC
cdr3_aa: CASSLEASGRPNEQFF

j_call: TRBJ2-7
d_call: TRBD2
v_call: TRBV29-1
clone_size: .
cdr3_nt: TGCGGCGTTGTTGGACTGGCGGGGGGCGACAAGCAGTACTTC
cdr3_aa: CGVVGLAGGDKQYF

j_call: TRBJ2-3
d_call: .
v_call: TRBV12-3/TRBV12-4
clone_size: .
cdr3_nt: TGTGCCAGCAGTATTAATGGGGGTACAGATACGCAGTATTTT
cdr3_aa: CASSINGGTDTQYF

j_call: TRBJ1-3
d_call: .
v_call: TRBV6-5
clone_size: many
cdr3_nt: TGTGCCAGCAGTCAGGACAAAGGAAACACCATATATTTT
cdr3_aa: CASSQDKGNTIYF

j_call: TRBJ1-1
d_call: .
v_call: TRBV29-1
clone_size: many
cdr3_nt: TGCAGCGTTGTGGATGATGAAGCTTTCTTT
cdr3_aa: CSVVDDEAFF

j_call: TRBJ2-2
d_call: TRBD2
v_call: TRBV5-5
clone_size: few
cdr3_nt: TGTGCCAGCAGCCCGCCGGGACTAGCGGGAGTCGGGGAGCTGTTTTTT
cdr3_aa: CASSPPGLAGVGELFF

j_call: TRBJ1-3
d_call: .
v_call: TRBV19
clone_size: few
cdr3_nt: TGTGCCAGTGCCGACAGATCTTGGAACACCATATATTTT
cdr3_aa: CASADRSWNTIYF

j_call: TRBJ2-7
d_call: TRBD1
v_call: TRBV27
clone_size: .
cdr3_nt: TGTGCCAGCAGTGCCACAGGGGGCCCTACCTACGAGCAGTACTTC
cdr3_aa: CASSATGGPTYEQYF

j_call: TRBJ2-3
d_call: .
v_call: TRBV29-1
clone_size: many
cdr3_nt: TGCAGCGCCCGGGACGGCACAGATACGCAGTATTTT
cdr3_aa: CSARDGTDTQYF

j_call: TRBJ1-1
d_call: .
v_call: TRBV5-1
clone_size: .
cdr3_nt: TGCGCCAGCAGCCCCAGACAGACGGGGGACACTGAAGCTTTCTTT
cdr3_aa: CASSPRQTGDTEAFF

j_call: TRBJ2-7
d_call: .
v_call: TRBV5-1
clone_size: many
cdr3_nt: TGCGCCAGCAGTTTTGGGGCGGTCGGCGGAGCCTACGAGCAGTACTTC
cdr3_aa: CASSFGAVGGAYEQYF

j_call: TRBJ2-7
d_call: TRBD1
v_call: TRBV12-3/TRBV12-4
clone_size: .
cdr3_nt: TGTGCTAGCAGCAACCGGACAGGGGTACTCCACGAGCAGTACTTC
cdr3_aa: CASSNRTGVLHEQYF

j_call: TRBJ2-7
d_call: .
v_call: TRBV10-2
clone_size: few
cdr3_nt: TGCACCAGCCGCTCGGCGGGCGAGCAGTACTTC
cdr3_aa: CTSRSAGEQYF

j_call: TRBJ2-5
d_call: .
v_call: TRBV29-1
clone_size: .
cdr3_nt: TGCAGCGTTGACCGGGATGGAGAGACCTGGTACTTC
cdr3_aa: CSVDRDGETWYF

j_call: TRBJ2-1
d_call: TRBD2
v_call: TRBV29-1
clone_size: many
cdr3_nt: TGCAGCGTTGTGCGCGCGGGAGGGCCCTATGAGCAGTTCTTC
cdr3_aa: CSVVRAGGPYEQFF

j_call: TRBJ2-7
d_call: TRBD2
v_call: TRBV24-1
clone_size: .
cdr3_nt: TGTGCCACCAGTGCTCGAAGCGGGAAGTCCTACGAGCGGTACTTC
cdr3_aa: CATSARSGKSYERYF

j_call: TRBJ2-7
d_call: .
v_call: TRBV5-6
clone_size: few
cdr3_nt: TGTGCCAGCAGCGTCACCTACGAGCAGTACTTC
cdr3_aa: CASSVTYEQYF

j_call: TRBJ2-7
d_call: TRBD1
v_call: TRBV5-5
clone_size: few
cdr3_nt: TGTGCCAGCAGCTTGCGGGACAGACTATACGAGCAGTACTTC
cdr3_aa: CASSLRDRLYEQYF

j_call: TRBJ1-3
d_call: TRBD1
v_call: TRBV5-1
clone_size: .
cdr3_nt: TGCGCCAGCAGCCACGGACAGGCTGGAAACACCGTATATTTT
cdr3_aa: CASSHGQAGNTVYF

j_call: TRBJ1-1
d_call: TRBD1
v_call: TRBV5-1
clone_size: .
cdr3_nt: TGCGCCAGCAGCTTACAGGGGATTGGGGTAACTGAAGCTTTCTTT
cdr3_aa: CASSLQGIGVTEAFF

j_call: TRBJ2-7
d_call: TRBD2
v_call: TRBV11-1
clone_size: .
cdr3_nt: TGTGCCAACAGCATAGGACTAGCGGAAGCCTACGAGCAGTACTTC
cdr3_aa: CANSIGLAEAYEQYF

j_call: TRBJ2-7
d_call: .
v_call: TRBV5-1
clone_size: many
cdr3_nt: TGCGCCAGCAGCTTCGAGGGTAGAACCTACGAGCAGTACTTC
cdr3_aa: CASSFEGRTYEQYF

j_call: TRBJ1-5
d_call: TRBD1
v_call: TRBV6-2/TRBV6-3
clone_size: many
cdr3_nt: TGTGCCAGCAGCCCACTCGGACAGGGAGGGCGTCAGCCCCAGCATTTT
cdr3_aa: CASSPLGQGGRQPQHF

j_call: TRBJ2-1
d_call: .
v_call: TRBV5-4
clone_size: .
cdr3_nt: TGTGCCAGCAGCCGAGACATGGGGGGAGATTGGAATGAGCAGTTCTTC
cdr3_aa: CASSRDMGGDWNEQFF

j_call: TRBJ2-1
d_call: .
v_call: TRBV11-2
clone_size: .
cdr3_nt: TGTACCAGCAGCTTGTCTAGCCTGGGGCATGAGCAGTTTTTC
cdr3_aa: CTSSLSSLGHEQFF

j_call: TRBJ2-1
d_call: .
v_call: TRBV5-1
clone_size: .
cdr3_nt: TGCACCAGCAGCCCCCCCAATCCAAATAATGAGCAGTTCTTC
cdr3_aa: CTSSPPNPNNEQFF

j_call: TRBJ1-5
d_call: .
v_call: TRBV6-6
clone_size: .
cdr3_nt: TGTGCCAGTCAAAGGGGAGAGCAGTCCCAGCATTTT
cdr3_aa: CASQRGEQSQHF

j_call: TRBJ2-7
d_call: TRBD2
v_call: TRBV28
clone_size: .
cdr3_nt: TGTGCCAGCAGCCCACCAGCGGGACCCCTTTCCTACGAGCAGTACTTC
cdr3_aa: CASSPPAGPLSYEQYF

j_call: TRBJ2-7
d_call: TRBD1
v_call: TRBV11-1
clone_size: .
cdr3_nt: TGTGTCAGCGGCGCATGGACAGGAGACGAGCAGTACTTC
cdr3_aa: CVSGAWTGDEQYF

j_call: TRBJ2-1
d_call: .
v_call: TRBV28
clone_size: .
cdr3_nt: TGTTCCAGCAGTTTAGGGGGCAATGAGCAGTTCTTC
cdr3_aa: CSSSLGGNEQFF